Listed here is a single T cell receptor beta chain. Assignment of participants to cohorts was predicated upon participant-reported clinical history. The data were taken from a study of blood T cell repertoires in COVID-19. Germline assignment: CDR1 MNHNS and CDR2 SASEGT. With V trimmed by 1 base and J by 3 bases, 9 bases remained unmatched. This CDR3 is built from 16 residues. In the study's own analysis: Amplification of reference gene primers provided the estimated nucleated cell counts. Clones were sequenced by immunoSEQ multiplex PCR, and TCRdb holds only the in-frame ones, with some missing. The D gene and trimming were derived from the DNA, and the V and J assignments and clone size from that table. Among 200,000 to 250,000 clones listed, 82% were seen once.

Sequenced input: PBMCs or T cells enriched from blood (not recorded which). The V call is TRBV6-1, the J call TRBJ2-7, with 7 bases aligning to TRBD2. The clonotype was recovered from a woman between 55 and 75 years old who had recovered from COVID-19. Written as DNA, the CDR3 is TGTGCCAGCAGTGAAGGTTTGCGGGGGAGCGGCTACGAGCAGTACTTC. Its translation: CASSEGLRGSGYEQYF.